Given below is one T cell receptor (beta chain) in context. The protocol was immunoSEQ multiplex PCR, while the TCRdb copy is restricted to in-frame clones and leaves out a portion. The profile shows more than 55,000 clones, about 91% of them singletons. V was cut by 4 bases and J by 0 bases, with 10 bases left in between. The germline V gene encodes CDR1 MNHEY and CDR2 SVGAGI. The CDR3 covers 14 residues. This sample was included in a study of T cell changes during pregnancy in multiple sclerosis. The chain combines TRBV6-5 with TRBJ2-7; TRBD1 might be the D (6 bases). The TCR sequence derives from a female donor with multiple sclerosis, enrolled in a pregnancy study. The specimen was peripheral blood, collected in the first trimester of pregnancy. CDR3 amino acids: CASSFDRLSYEQYF. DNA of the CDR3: TGTGCCAGCAGTTTCGACAGGCTCTCCTACGAGCAGTACTTC.